This TCR beta chain was found in a study of blood T cell repertoires in COVID-19. The wider study: COVID-19 samples from acute and convalescent phases originated in the United States, Italy and Spain. In each case, the material was cDNA or gDNA derived from T cells, B-cell-depleted T cells, or PBMCs.

The CDR3 consists of 15 residues. Germline CDR1 and CDR2: SGHAT and FQNNGV. Trimming cost V 1 base and J 9 bases, with 13 bases left between them. Profiling relied on immunoSEQ multiplex PCR, and the TCRdb table lists in-frame clones only, not all of them. This table holds over 60,000 clones, around 86% found once. This sequence originates from a man in his sixties or seventies with active or convalescent COVID-19. This rearrangement joins TRBV11-2 to TRBJ1-6; D perhaps matches TRBD1 (5 bases). The sample was peripheral blood. DNA for the CDR3: TGTGCCAGCAGCTTAGGTGGCGCCGGGGGTTCACCCCTCCACTTT. This sequence encodes CASSLGGAGGSPLHF.